This T cell receptor beta chain was obtained from a study of siplizumab effects on memory and regulatory T cells. TCRdb's copy holds only in-frame clones and misses some; the assay was immunoSEQ multiplex PCR. The repertoire consists of tens of thousands of clones, with roughly 83% occurring once and the leading ten covering roughly 3.8%. General observations from the study: Unstimulated subsets contained matches for only a minor fraction of alloreactive clones.

As regards this clone: The antigen is unknown.

This CDR3 contains 16 residues. From germline, CDR1 is KGHSH and CDR2 LQKENI. V was pared by 3 bases and J by 10 bases, with 12 bases of the junction left unmatched. Sequencing was done on a sample of memory CD4+ T cells sorted from blood. The source is a human donor in good health. The V gene is TRBV18, the J gene TRBJ2-1; 10 bases map to TRBD2. Written as DNA, the CDR3 is TGTGCCAGCTCACCGCCGGGTAGCGGGAGGAATAGCGAGCAGTTCTTC. This encodes CASSPPGSGRNSEQFF.